Presented here are 14 T cell receptor beta chains from one specimen sequenced in a study of CD8 T cells in ankylosing spondylitis. Study observations and caveats: A TCR beta motif of fewer than ten highly homologous variants appeared characteristic of ankylosing spondylitis blood.

TCRdb used MiXCR to reprocess the 5' RACE reads, holding one entry per CDR3 protein. The sample yields under 850,000 distinct CDR3 sequences, roughly 19% seen once. These receptors have no identified antigens. What was sequenced was blood, either unsorted or a sorted T cell fraction (not recorded which). These TCRs come from a male donor with ankylosing spondylitis.

This chain connects TRBV7-2 to TRBJ2-3; D is uncertain. This CDR3 comprises 15 residues. Per germline, CDR1 SGHTA and CDR2 FQGNSA. V was cut by 1 base and J by 2 bases, with 10 bases left in between. This CDR3 is CASSLVSAYTDTQYF. CDR3 nucleotides: TGTGCCAGCAGCTTAGTATCCGCCTACACAGATACGCAGTATTTT.

This chain uses TRBV20-1 with TRBJ2-2; the D gene is possibly TRBD2 (6 bases). This CDR3 region has 14 residues. V lost 5 bases to trimming and J lost 2 bases, with 12 bases between them. Germline V gives CDR1 DFQATT, CDR2 SNEGSKA (reference sequence). The CDR3 reads CSALTSPNTGELFF. In DNA, the CDR3 is TGCAGTGCTTTAACTAGCCCCAACACCGGGGAGCTGTTTTTT.

V usage is TRBV16 and J usage is TRBJ2-2; D is unresolved. V lost 1 base to trimming and J lost 6 bases, with 15 bases between them. There are 16 residues in the CDR3. Germline V lookup: CDR1 KGHSY, CDR2 FQNENV. CDR3 DNA: TGTGCCAGCAGCCAATTCTCCCCTCGGTTGGCCGGGGAGCTGTTTTTT. Its translation: CASSQFSPRLAGELFF.

The sample holds a few counts of this clonotype. The chain has TRBV29-1 and TRBJ2-7; TRBD1 matches at 7 bases. Germline V gene lookup returns CDR1 SQVTM and CDR2 ANQGSEA. The CDR3 covers 11 residues. The J segment lost 3 bases and the V segment lost 7 bases, leaving 3 bases of the junction unmatched. CDR3 nucleotides: TGCAGCGCCTGGGACAGCTACGAGCAGTACTTC. Translation: CSAWDSYEQYF.

This clonotype has more than one count but fewer than ten. The chain has TRBV28 and TRBJ1-5, with D unresolved. Trimming pared 7 bases from V and 0 bases from J, leaving 4 bases between. The CDR3 length is 12 residues. Germline V gene lookup returns CDR1 MDHEN and CDR2 SYDVKM. The CDR3 sequence is CASMSSNQPQHF. CDR3 bases: TGTGCCAGCATGAGTAGCAATCAGCCCCAGCATTTT.

In this sample, this clonotype turned up a few times. The rearrangement links TRBV5-1 to TRBJ2-3; 10 bases line up with TRBD1. CDR1 SGHRS and CDR2 YFSETQ come from the germline V gene. The V gene end was trimmed by 4 bases and the J gene end by 1 base; junction bases not matched to a gene: 6. The CDR3 has 16 residues. The CDR3: CASSPGDRGGTDTQYF. In nucleotides, the CDR3 is TGCGCCAGCAGCCCTGGGGACAGGGGCGGCACAGATACGCAGTATTTT.

This clonotype was counted only a few times. The chain links TRBV20-1 to TRBJ2-3; D may be TRBD2 (6 bases). CDR3 length equals 16 residues. The germline CDR1 and CDR2 sequences are DFQATT and SNEGSKA (reference sequence). V was cut by 1 base and J by 2 bases, with 16 bases left in between. CDR3 protein: CSARVRDGTFTDTQYF. The CDR3, as DNA: TGCAGTGCTAGAGTAAGGGACGGGACTTTCACAGATACGCAGTATTTT.

This clonotype was picked up many times. The J gene is TRBJ1-2, the V gene TRBV12-3 or TRBV12-4, with D uncertain. The CDR3 length is 11 residues. V lost 3 bases and J lost 8, with 7 bases in between. The CDR3 reads CASSFVKGYTF. Written as DNA, the CDR3 is TGTGCCAGCAGTTTTGTAAAAGGCTACACCTTC.

V and J are TRBV20-1 and TRBJ2-1; D possibly matches TRBD1 or TRBD2 (5 bases each). Deletions cut 6 bases from V and 4 bases from J, with 10 bases between. The germline V gene encodes CDR1 DFQATT and CDR2 SNEGSKA (reference sequence). The CDR3 covers 12 residues. CDR3 amino acids: CSAPGPYNEQFF. The CDR3, as DNA: TGCAGTGCCCCGGGACCATACAATGAGCAGTTCTTC.

The CDR3 DNA sequence: TGTGCCAGCAGCCATGGGGCCCCGCGCACAGGGGCAGGCAATCAGCCCCAGCATTTT. It translates to CASSHGAPRTGAGNQPQHF. The gene calls are TRBV3-1 and TRBJ1-5; 7 bases are a match to TRBD1. The CDR3 is 19 amino acids. Trimming removed 3 bases from V and 2 bases from J; junction bases left unmatched: 16. Germline CDR1 LGHDT, CDR2 YNNKEL (reference sequence).

The rearrangement links TRBV25-1 to TRBJ1-2; D remains unclear. From germline, CDR1 is MGHDK and CDR2 SYGVNS. This CDR3 comprises 16 residues. V dropped 6 bases and J dropped 1 base, with 18 bases sitting between them. The CDR3 sequence: CASSPSARTINYGYTF. The CDR3 DNA sequence: TGTGCCAGCAGCCCGTCCGCCAGGACCATTAACTATGGCTACACCTTC.

The rearrangement links TRBV12-3 or TRBV12-4 to TRBJ2-4; D gene ambiguous. The CDR3 runs to 14 residues. V shed 5 bases and J shed 4 bases, with 12 bases lying between them. CDR3 nucleotides: TGTGCCAGCAGTCCCCAGGACGGTAAAAACATTCAGTACTTC. Translation: CASSPQDGKNIQYF.

The V call is TRBV6-1, the J call TRBJ1-4; no firm D call. The V gene lost 7 bases and the J gene lost 4 bases, with 19 bases spanning the gap. CDR3 length: 16 amino acids. Per germline, CDR1 MNHNS and CDR2 SASEGT. The CDR3 bases are TGTGCCAGCAAGGAAGGAGGAGGAATACATAATGAAAAACTGTTTTTT. Translating gives CASKEGGGIHNEKLFF.

This rearrangement joins TRBV5-1 to TRBJ1-1; 11 positions match TRBD1. CDR1 is SGHRS, CDR2 YFSETQ, per germline. This CDR3 has 12 residues. V lost 5 bases, J lost 11 bases, and 5 bases stayed unmatched. CDR3 bases: TGCGCCAGCAGTTGGACAGGGGGCTTTGCTTTCTTT. The encoded protein is CASSWTGGFAFF.